This T cell receptor beta chain was retrieved from a study of CD8 T cells in ankylosing spondylitis. Study-wide results and caveats: Some motif variants were previously reported in reactive arthritis synovial fluid and blood. For ankylosing spondylitis blood, a TCR beta motif of 7 to 9 highly homologous variants appeared characteristic.

A word on this clonotype: Antigen: not known.

TCRdb re-derived calls from the 5' RACE reads in MiXCR, one entry per CDR3 protein. The sample shows 450,000 or so distinct CDR3 sequences, roughly 26% of them seen only once. Trimming cost V 5 bases and J 1 base, with 14 bases left between them. The germline CDR1 and CDR2 sequences are MDHEN and SYDVKM. The CDR3 extends over 15 amino acids. The origin of this receptor is a male donor with ankylosing spondylitis. The specimen was blood, either unsorted or a sorted T cell fraction (not recorded which). The chain has TRBV28 and TRBJ2-5; the D gene is possibly TRBD1 (6 bases). The CDR3 nucleotides read TGTGCCAGCAGTCCCGGACAGAACCCCCAAGAGACCCAGTACTTC. Amino acid sequence: CASSPGQNPQETQYF.